Listed here are 22 T cell receptor beta chains from one sample, sequenced in a study of shared clonotypes between healthy human individuals. Measured with immunoSEQ multiplex PCR; TCRdb has only the in-frame clones, and not every one. Of about 2 million clones listed, 85% to 95% are singletons. The sample comprised naive CD4+ T cells sorted from blood. Stated subset: CD45RA+ positively selected. These receptors all come from a man aged 18 to 30 in good health.

Details on this clone: Other DNA sequences of this sample code for an identical CDR3. V is TRBV6-5 and J is TRBJ1-2; 9 bases map to TRBD1. V was pared by 4 bases and J by 8 bases, with 2 bases of the junction left unmatched. This CDR3 is 12 amino acids long. The germline gives CDR1 MNHEY, CDR2 SVGAGI. CDR3 amino acids: CASSSGQGGYTF. The CDR3 nucleotides are TGTGCCAGCAGTTCAGGACAGGGGGGCTACACCTTC.

The chain links TRBV7-2 to TRBJ2-4; no clear D gene. Germline assignment: CDR1 SGHTA and CDR2 FQGNSA. Between the trimmed V and J ends, which lost 5 bases and 1 base, there was a span of 12 bases. This CDR3 region has 15 residues. The CDR3 here is CASSNSVWAKNIQYF. In DNA form, the CDR3 reads TGTGCCAGCAGCAACAGCGTTTGGGCCAAAAACATTCAGTACTTC.

The rearrangement joins TRBV7-6 to TRBJ1-6; D not certain. The CDR3 is made up of 18 amino acids. Trimming pared 6 bases from V and 5 bases from J, leaving 23 bases between. Germline CDR1 SGHVS, CDR2 FNYEAQ. The CDR3 is CASRPTPGPSLDNSPLHF. The CDR3 DNA sequence: TGTGCCAGCAGACCCACTCCCGGACCCTCACTAGATAATTCACCCCTCCACTTT.

The chain has TRBV6-6 and TRBJ2-7; TRBD1 agrees at 11 bases. This CDR3 region has 14 residues. V trimming: 7 bases; J trimming: 7 bases; junction bases outside the gene matches: 9. Germline V gene data show CDR1 as MNHNY and CDR2 as SVGAGI (reference sequence). CDR3 amino acids: CASNSGQGAEEQYF. CDR3 sequence (DNA): TGTGCCAGCAATAGCGGACAGGGGGCGGAAGAGCAGTACTTC.

The CDR3 sequence is CASSVRGGPYQETQYF. As DNA, the CDR3 is TGTGCCAGCAGTGTCCGCGGGGGGCCGTACCAAGAGACCCAGTACTTC. This chain connects TRBV27 to TRBJ2-5; 8 bases map to TRBD2. Germline V gene lookup returns CDR1 MNHEY and CDR2 SMNVEV (reference sequence). This CDR3 has 16 amino acids. The V and J ends lost 5 bases and 0 bases, in that order; junction bases with no gene match: 8.

The chain is built from TRBV5-6 and TRBJ2-3; 12 bases agree with TRBD2. From germline, CDR1 is SGHDT and CDR2 YYEEEE. J gave up 0 bases and V 2 bases, and 7 bases lay outside the gene matches. This CDR3 contains 18 residues. CDR3 in DNA: TGTGCCAGCAGCTTAGGACTAGCGGGGAAACCTAGCACAGATACGCAGTATTTT. It specifies CASSLGLAGKPSTDTQYF.

This chain joins TRBV5-6 and TRBJ2-1; 8 bases line up with TRBD1. The V gene end was trimmed by 1 base and the J gene end by 3 bases; junction bases not matched to a gene: 3. The germline V gene has CDR1 SGHDT and CDR2 YYEEEE. CDR3 length: 15 residues. For the CDR3, the DNA is TGTGCCAGCAGCTTGCTGGACAGGGACTACAATGAGCAGTTCTTC. It translates to CASSLLDRDYNEQFF.

The chain employs TRBV4-3 and TRBJ1-2, with a possible D match to TRBD1 (6 bases). The germline V gene encodes CDR1 LGHNA and CDR2 YSLEER. This CDR3 is 15 amino acids long. The ends were cut back, 1 base at V and 7 bases at J, with 16 bases in the middle. The CDR3 reads CASSQGETGRFGYTF. The CDR3 region has the DNA TGCGCCAGCAGCCAAGGCGAGACAGGACGTTTTGGCTACACCTTC.

The chain has TRBV28 and TRBJ1-4, with D possibly matching TRBD1 (5 bases). The CDR3 contains 14 residues. Trimming removed 4 bases at V and 8 bases at J, with 14 bases between. Per the germline V gene, CDR1 is MDHEN and CDR2 is SYDVKM. CDR3 protein: CASSSPGPGEKLFF. The CDR3 DNA reads as TGTGCCAGCAGTTCCCCAGGGCCCGGGGAAAAACTGTTTTTT. Looking up the rest from reference TRBV28 and TRBJ1-4 gives the full variable domain: DVKVTQSSRYLVKRTGEKVFLECVQDMDHENMFWYRQDPGLGLRLIYFSYDVKMKEKGDIPEGYSVSREKKERFSLILESASTNQTSMYLCASSSPGPGEKLFFGSGTQLSVL.

The chain joins TRBV29-1 to TRBJ2-2; 12 bases are a match to TRBD2. Germline assignment: CDR1 SQVTM and CDR2 ANQGSEA. This CDR3 has 17 amino acids. With V trimmed by 1 base and J by 4 bases, 7 bases remained unmatched. The CDR3: CSVEARTSGASTGELFF. The CDR3, as DNA: TGCAGCGTTGAAGCTAGGACTAGCGGGGCGAGCACCGGGGAGCTGTTTTTT.

About this clone itself: Within the sample, other DNA sequences also encode this same CDR3. The V call is TRBV6-1, the J call TRBJ2-2; D uncertain. V was cut by 3 bases and J by 5 bases, with 4 bases left in between. This CDR3 comprises 12 residues. Germline CDR1 is MNHNS and CDR2 is SASEGT. This chain's CDR3 is CASSETTGELFF. CDR3 nucleotides: TGTGCCAGCAGTGAGACAACCGGGGAGCTGTTTTTT.

Only one count was recorded for this clone. The rearrangement joins TRBV28 to TRBJ2-4; D is ambiguous. The V gene's germline CDR1 is MDHEN and CDR2 SYDVKM. V was pared by 7 bases and J by 0 bases, with 16 bases between. This CDR3 region has 16 residues. CDR3 sequence: CASTQGRGLAKNIQYF. In nucleotides, the CDR3 is TGTGCCAGCACCCAAGGGCGAGGATTAGCCAAAAACATTCAGTACTTC.

This clone was seen only a few times. The chain recombines TRBV19 with TRBJ1-3; TRBD1 is a possible D gene (6 bases). This CDR3 is 15 amino acids long. In germline, CDR1 is LNHDA, CDR2 SQIVND (reference sequence). V shed 5 bases and J shed 5 bases, with 16 bases lying between them. CDR3 nucleotides: TGTGCCAGTAGTCGTGGGACCGACAGGAGAAACACCATATATTTT. Translated, it gives CASSRGTDRRNTIYF. Looking up the rest from reference TRBV19 and TRBJ1-3 gives the full variable domain: DGGITQSPKYLFRKEGQNVTLSCEQNLNHDAMYWYRQDPGQGLRLIYYSQIVNDFQKGDIAEGYSVSREKKESFPLTVTSAQKNPTAFYLCASSRGTDRRNTIYFGEGSWLTVV.

The J gene is TRBJ2-1, the V gene TRBV7-2; D is perhaps TRBD2 (6 bases). Per the germline V gene, CDR1 is SGHTA and CDR2 is FQGNSA. Trimming left V 1 base short and J 2 bases short, with 12 bases between. CDR3 size: 16 residues. The CDR3 DNA follows: TGTGCCAGCAGCTTAGGGGCGGGAAGCACCTACAATGAGCAGTTCTTC. Its translation: CASSLGAGSTYNEQFF.

This chain joins TRBV2 and TRBJ2-7; 8 bases fit TRBD2. This CDR3 is built from 12 residues. With 8 bases clipped from V and 6 bases from J, the junction kept 6 bases outside the gene matches. The germline gives CDR1 SNHLY, CDR2 FYNNEI. The CDR3 region is CASGSGAVEQYF. The CDR3 DNA is TGTGCCAGCGGTAGCGGGGCTGTCGAGCAGTACTTC.

The chain employs TRBV7-9 and TRBJ2-5; 8 nucleotides line up with TRBD1. The CDR3 runs to 15 residues. The V gene's germline CDR1 is SEHNR and CDR2 FQNEAQ (reference sequence). Losses at the gene ends were 7 bases for V and 5 bases for J; bases not matched to a gene: 12. CDR3 sequence (DNA): TGTGCCAGCAATACCCCCGGGACAGGCGGGGAGACCCAGTACTTC. Its translation is CASNTPGTGGETQYF. Combining the CDR3 with reference TRBV7-9 and TRBJ2-5 gives the whole variable domain DTGVSQNPRHKITKRGQNVTFRCDPISEHNRLYWYRQTLGQGPEFLTYFQNEAQLEKSRLLSDRFSAERPKGSFSTLEIQRTEQGDSAMYLCASNTPGTGGETQYFGPGTRLLVL.

V usage is TRBV4-1 and J usage is TRBJ1-5; 8 positions match TRBD1. Germline V CDR1 and CDR2: MGHRA, YSYEKL. V shed 4 bases and J 4 bases; nucleotides not matched to a gene: 6. The CDR3 has 15 amino acids. CDR3 sequence: CASSRTGTGNQPQHF. As DNA, the CDR3 is TGCGCCAGCAGCCGTACCGGGACAGGTAATCAGCCCCAGCATTTT.

In its sample, this clone was seen once. The chain uses TRBV5-1 and TRBJ2-3; D is undetermined. Germline lookup yields CDR1 SGHRS and CDR2 YFSETQ. Deletions cut 2 bases from V and 4 bases from J, with 17 bases between. This CDR3 is built from 16 residues. CDR3 loop: CASSFAPSPPADTQYF. The CDR3 DNA reads as TGCGCCAGCAGCTTTGCCCCTTCTCCACCGGCAGATACGCAGTATTTT. The full variable domain, its missing parts supplied by reference TRBV5-1 and TRBJ2-3, is KAGVTQTPRYLIKTRGQQVTLSCSPISGHRSVSWYQQTPGQGLQFLFEYFSETQRNKGNFPGRFSGRQFSNSRSEMNVSTLELGDSALYLCASSFAPSPPADTQYFGPGTRLTVL.

This chain connects TRBV4-3 to TRBJ1-1; perhaps TRBD1 as D (6 bases). The CDR3 loop spans 15 amino acids. V lost 3 bases to trimming and J lost 3 bases, with 14 bases between them. CDR1 is LGHNA, CDR2 YSLEER, per germline. CDR3 DNA: TGCGCCAGCAGCCAGGGCGACAGGACGTACACTGAAGCTTTCTTT. Amino acids: CASSQGDRTYTEAFF.

The chain recombines TRBV2 with TRBJ2-7, with 7 nucleotides matching TRBD2. Germline V lookup: CDR1 SNHLY, CDR2 FYNNEI. This CDR3 spans 15 amino acids. Unmatched junction bases numbered 16, after V lost 5 bases and J lost 9 bases. CDR3 loop: CASSRSGTSIGLQYF. For the CDR3, the DNA is TGTGCCAGCAGTCGGAGCGGGACCTCCATTGGGCTGCAGTACTTC. The full variable domain, in which reference TRBV2 and TRBJ2-7 provide the parts outside the CDR3, is EPEVTQTPSHQVTQMGQEVILRCVPISNHLYFYWYRQILGQKVEFLVSFYNNEISEKSEIFDDQFSVERPDGSNFTLKIRSTKLEDSAMYFCASSRSGTSIGLQYFGPGTRLTVT.

Remarks on this clone: The identical CDR3 is also encoded by other nucleotide sequences in the sample. The chain carries TRBV2 and TRBJ1-6; 7 nucleotides align to TRBD1. Per germline, CDR1 SNHLY and CDR2 FYNNEI. The CDR3 is 14 residues long. The V gene end was trimmed by 4 bases and the J gene end by 7 bases; junction bases not matched to a gene: 4. The CDR3 loop is CASSGQGNNSPLHF. CDR3 DNA sequence: TGTGCCAGCAGTGGACAGGGTAACAATTCACCCCTCCACTTT.

The V call is TRBV11-2, the J call TRBJ2-5; tentatively, D is TRBD2 (5 bases). The V and J ends lost 1 base and 5 bases respectively, with 17 bases between them. Germline-derived CDR1 and CDR2 are SGHAT and FQNNGV. The CDR3 has 16 residues. This CDR3 is CASSLAGRGKSETQYF. As DNA, the CDR3 is TGTGCCAGCAGCTTAGCCGGCAGAGGGAAGTCGGAGACCCAGTACTTC. Combining the CDR3 with reference TRBV11-2 and TRBJ2-5 gives the whole variable domain EAGVAQSPRYKIIEKRQSVAFWCNPISGHATLYWYQQILGQGPKLLIQFQNNGVVDDSQLPKDRFSAERLKGVDSTLKIQPAKLEDSAVYLCASSLAGRGKSETQYFGPGTRLLVL.